This TCR beta chain was sequenced for a study of T cells in Graves' hyperthyroidism and ophthalmopathy. Across the whole study: The initial diagnosis was the point when peripheral blood was collected, ahead of any treatment.

Amplification of TCR beta CDR3 regions was performed using RNA transcripts as template. First-round RT-PCR with HTBI primers amplified the TCR CDR3 region. Each CDR3 protein is one row after TCRdb ran MiXCR on the multiplex PCR reads. The table includes 300,000 to 400,000 distinct CDR3 sequences, approximately 15% detected once. CDR1 and CDR2 from the germline V gene are DFQATT and SNEGSKA (reference sequence). Germline trimming cut 1 base from V and 4 bases from J; bases unmatched to any gene: 7. The CDR3 covers 15 residues. Source material for PBMCs was 10 ml fresh peripheral blood. This clonotype has ten or more counts. Its antigen is unknown. Study-level results: Ophthalmopathy was distinguished from stable hyperthyroidism by 13 V-J signatures.

The sample comprised blood. This receptor was identified in a woman aged 55-70 years with Graves' hyperthyroidism. The genes are TRBV20-1 and TRBJ2-5; 9 nucleotides line up with TRBD2. In DNA, the CDR3 is TGCAGTGCTAGAGGAGGCGGGAGGGCCCCAGAGACCCAGTACTTC. Amino acid sequence: CSARGGGRAPETQYF.